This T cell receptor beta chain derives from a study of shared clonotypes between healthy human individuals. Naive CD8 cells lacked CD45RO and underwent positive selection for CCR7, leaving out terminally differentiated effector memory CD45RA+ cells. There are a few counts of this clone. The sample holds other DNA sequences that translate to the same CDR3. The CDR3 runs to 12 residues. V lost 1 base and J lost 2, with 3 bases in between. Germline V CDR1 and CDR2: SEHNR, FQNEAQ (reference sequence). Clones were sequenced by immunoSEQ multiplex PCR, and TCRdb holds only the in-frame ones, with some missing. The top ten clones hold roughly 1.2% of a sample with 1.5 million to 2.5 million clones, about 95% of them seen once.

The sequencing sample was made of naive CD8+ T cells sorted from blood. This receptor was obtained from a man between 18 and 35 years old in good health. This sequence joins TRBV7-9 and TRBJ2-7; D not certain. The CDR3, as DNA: TGTGCCAGCAGCTTAGGTGCCTACGAGCAGTACTTC. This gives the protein CASSLGAYEQYF.